This entry lists 25 T cell receptor beta chains sequenced from one sample in a study of Graves' ophthalmopathy and Graves' hyperthyroidism. Transcripts of RNA were the source for amplifying TCR beta CDR3 regions. First-round RT-PCR employed HTBI primers, with a second-round multiplex PCR after it. A single record per CDR3 protein comes from TCRdb applying MiXCR to the multiplex PCR reads. The data contain over a million distinct CDR3 sequences, around a third of them singletons. The sample was peripheral blood or thyroid tissue (not recorded which). The receptors were sampled from an adult man with Graves' hyperthyroidism.

The chain joins TRBV7-9 to TRBJ1-1, with a weak D call TRBD1 (6 bases). Germline values: CDR1 SEHNR, CDR2 FQNEAQ (reference sequence). Trimming shortened V by 1 base and J by 1 base, and 10 bases separated the two germline ends. There are 15 residues in the CDR3. CDR3: CASSLGWGPNTEAFF. In DNA form, the CDR3 reads TGTGCCAGCAGCTTAGGGTGGGGGCCGAACACTGAAGCTTTCTTT.

In its sample, this clonotype was seen many times. The chain is built from TRBV20-1 and TRBJ2-7; D is ambiguous. Trimming shortened V by 0 bases and J by 2 bases, and 11 bases separated the two germline ends. The CDR3 loop spans 14 amino acids. Germline V CDR1 and CDR2: DFQATT, SNEGSKA (reference sequence). As DNA, the CDR3 is TGCAGTGCTAGAGATTATCGAGGAGCCTACGAGCAGTACTTC. Amino acid sequence: CSARDYRGAYEQYF.

The table lists this clonotype with many counts. V is TRBV29-1 and J is TRBJ2-2, with a possible D match to TRBD1 (6 bases). This CDR3 is 14 amino acids long. V was clipped by 4 bases and J by 4 bases, with 13 bases between them. Germline assignment: CDR1 SQVTM and CDR2 ANQGSEA. CDR3 nucleotides: TGCAGCGTTGTTTCAGGGGCAGGCACCGGGGAGCTGTTTTTT. Translated, it gives CSVVSGAGTGELFF.

This clonotype appeared many times. The chain joins TRBV19 to TRBJ1-2; the match to TRBD1 covers 8 bases. There are 15 residues in the CDR3. The V segment lost 2 bases and the J segment 6 bases; nucleotides outside the gene matches: 8. CDR1 is LNHDA and CDR2 is SQIVND in the germline V gene (reference sequence). CDR3 DNA sequence: TGTGCCAGTAGTATACCGGACAGGGCAGGGGATGGCTACACCTTC. Its translation is CASSIPDRAGDGYTF.

In this sample, this clonotype turned up many times. This chain joins TRBV24-1 and TRBJ1-2; 9 positions match TRBD1. Germline CDR1 KGHDR, CDR2 SFDVKD. This CDR3 has 15 residues. Trimming cost V 3 bases and J 5 bases; bases outside gene matches: 6. The CDR3 sequence: CATSDPTGGAYGYTF. Here the CDR3 DNA reads TGTGCCACCAGTGATCCTACAGGGGGCGCGTATGGCTACACCTTC.

This clonotype showed up just a few times. V is TRBV11-2 and J is TRBJ2-7, with 10 bases fitting TRBD1. Germline CDR1 reads SGHAT; CDR2 reads FQNNGV. The length of the CDR3 is 14 residues. The V gene end was trimmed by 5 bases and the J gene end by 5 bases; junction bases not matched to a gene: 6. The CDR3 is CASSQTGGLHEQYF. The CDR3 bases are TGTGCCAGCAGCCAGACAGGGGGCCTCCACGAGCAGTACTTC.

The V gene is TRBV10-2, the J gene TRBJ1-6; a weak D match, TRBD1 (6 bases). The CDR3 covers 14 residues. The germline V and J ends were trimmed by 2 bases and 12 bases, with 14 bases remaining between them. Germline values: CDR1 WSHSY, CDR2 SAAADI. In DNA, the CDR3 is TGCGCCAGCAGTGAGCCGGACAGTCTTGTACCCCTCCACTTT. Translated, it gives CASSEPDSLVPLHF.

This chain links TRBV29-1 with TRBJ2-2; 8 bases map to TRBD1. The CDR3 length is 14 residues. The J segment lost 9 bases and the V segment lost 6 bases, leaving 12 bases of the junction unmatched. CDR1 is SQVTM and CDR2 is ANQGSEA in the germline V gene. In DNA form, the CDR3 reads TGCAGCGTGCGGACAGGGATGATTCTACGGGAGCTGTTTTTT. Encoded protein: CSVRTGMILRELFF.

The chain uses TRBV12-3 or TRBV12-4 and TRBJ2-5; D is unclear. The CDR3 is made up of 14 amino acids. The ends were cut back, 4 bases at V and 3 bases at J, with 12 bases in the middle. DNA of the CDR3: TGTGCCAGCAGTTACTCGAACCCGAAAGAGACCCAGTACTTC. This sequence encodes CASSYSNPKETQYF.

This clonotype was recorded many times. This chain connects TRBV19 to TRBJ1-5; 7 nucleotides line up with TRBD1. The junction had 8 bases not matched to a gene; V was cut back by 4 bases and J by 5 bases. CDR1 and CDR2 (germline): LNHDA, SQIVND (reference sequence). There are 15 residues in the CDR3. The chain's CDR3 is CASSTHTGVDQPQHF. The CDR3, as DNA: TGTGCCAGTAGTACCCATACAGGGGTAGATCAGCCCCAGCATTTT.

Concerning this clonotype itself: A much more abundant neighbour one base away suggests this may be a read error. The V call is TRBV7-9, the J call TRBJ2-7; TRBD1 matches 8 bases. CDR1 and CDR2 from the germline V gene are SEHNR and FQNEAQ (reference sequence). The CDR3 extends over 14 amino acids. The V segment lost 6 bases and the J segment 5 bases; nucleotides outside the gene matches: 9. The CDR3 coding sequence is TGTGCCAGCAGACTCGACAGGGGTTCCCACGAGCAGTACTTC. This codes for CASRLDRGSHEQYF.

This clonotype was recorded many times. The chain carries TRBV7-8 and TRBJ2-5; 9 nucleotides line up with TRBD1. V was pared by 1 base and J by 1 base, with 4 bases of the junction left unmatched. The CDR3 is 16 amino acids. Germline V gene data show CDR1 as SGHVS and CDR2 as FQNEAQ. The DNA for the CDR3 is TGTGCCAGCAGCTTAGGGCCGGGACAGGGCCAAGAGACCCAGTACTTC. Its protein product is CASSLGPGQGQETQYF.

This clonotype came up once. A much larger clone lies one base from this, so it may be a read error. The V gene is TRBV14, the J gene TRBJ2-7, with 8 bases lining up with TRBD2. In germline, CDR1 is SGHDN, CDR2 FVKESK. The CDR3 covers 15 residues. The CDR3 sequence is CASSQERTSLREQCF. The CDR3 nucleotides read TGTGCCAGCAGCCAAGAGAGGACTAGCCTCCGCGAGCAGTGCTTC.

This clonotype was recorded at least ten times. V gene TRBV29-1 combines with J gene TRBJ2-5; the D gene could be TRBD1 or TRBD2 (5 bases each). Germline V gene data show CDR1 as SQVTM and CDR2 as ANQGSEA. The CDR3 consists of 17 residues. V lost 7 bases, J lost 2 bases, and 26 bases lay in between. CDR3 residues: CSANPRDPRTIQETQYF. The DNA for the CDR3 is TGCAGCGCCAACCCCCGGGACCCTCGCACTATACAAGAGACCCAGTACTTC.

This clonotype appeared a few times. The chain carries TRBV5-1 and TRBJ2-7; 9 bases align to TRBD1. Germline V gene lookup returns CDR1 SGHRS and CDR2 YFSETQ. The CDR3 loop spans 15 amino acids. V shed 2 bases and J 5 bases; nucleotides not matched to a gene: 8. CDR3 sequence: CASSLIRDRDHEQYF. The CDR3, as DNA: TGCGCCAGCAGCTTAATCCGGGACAGGGACCACGAGCAGTACTTC.

This clonotype was seen more than once but under ten times. J is TRBJ2-5 and V is TRBV20-1, with 7 bases that match TRBD1. From germline, CDR1 is DFQATT and CDR2 SNEGSKA (reference sequence). V shed 2 bases, J shed 7 bases, and the junction held 7 bases outside the gene matches. The CDR3 runs 13 residues. The CDR3 nucleotides read TGCAGTGCTAGATTGACAGGGCCGGGGACCCAGTACTTC. It codes for CSARLTGPGTQYF.

The J gene is TRBJ1-2, the V gene TRBV4-3; 7 bases map to TRBD1. This CDR3 contains 14 residues. Germline CDR1 LGHNA, CDR2 YSLEER. After removal of 0 bases from V and 6 bases from J, the junction contained 4 bases not matched to a gene. The chain's CDR3 is CASSQDEGANGYTF. Written as DNA, the CDR3 is TGCGCCAGCAGCCAAGATGAGGGGGCTAATGGCTACACCTTC.

This clonotype was counted many times. The chain links TRBV19 to TRBJ1-2; 7 bases line up with TRBD1. V dropped 5 bases and J dropped 0; count of bases not matched to a gene: 6. Germline CDR1 is LNHDA and CDR2 is SQIVND (reference sequence). The CDR3 has 15 amino acids. The CDR3 sequence is CASSPGQPTNYGYTF. CDR3 nucleotides: TGTGCCAGTAGTCCGGGACAGCCTACTAACTATGGCTACACCTTC.

This clonotype was counted many times. The rearrangement uses TRBV2 and TRBJ2-7; 7 bases align to TRBD1. Per the germline V gene, CDR1 is SNHLY and CDR2 is FYNNEI. The CDR3 length is 13 residues. Germline trimming cut 6 bases from V and 2 bases from J; bases unmatched to any gene: 4. DNA for the CDR3: TGTGCCAGCAGATGGGGACAGACCTACGAGCAGTACTTC. Its translation: CASRWGQTYEQYF.

This clonotype has at least ten counts. The chain couples TRBV12-3 or TRBV12-4 to TRBJ2-2; no clear D. Trimming shortened V by 6 bases and J by 14 bases, and 16 bases separated the two germline ends. This CDR3 is 12 amino acids long. For the CDR3, the DNA is TGTGCCAGCAGACCCTCCGTGGCAGTCCTGTTTTTT. Its protein product is CASRPSVAVLFF.

Many counts were recorded for this clonotype. The rearrangement joins TRBV7-2 to TRBJ2-7, with a possible D match to TRBD1 (7 bases). CDR3 size: 16 residues. Trimming left V 1 base short and J 2 bases short, with 15 bases between. Germline CDR1 and CDR2: SGHTA and FQGNSA. In nucleotides, the CDR3 is TGTGCCAGCAGCTTAGGTCAGGGGGGACCTACCTACGAGCAGTACTTC. This translates into CASSLGQGGPTYEQYF.

The chain combines TRBV7-3 with TRBJ1-1; D perhaps matches TRBD1 (5 bases). The CDR3 has 16 amino acids. Looked up from germline, CDR1 is SGHTA and CDR2 is FQGTGA. The V end lost 5 bases, the J end lost 7 bases, and 23 bases lay between the germline ends. CDR3 sequence reads: CASSPPGRGPRIEAFF. In DNA form, the CDR3 reads TGTGCCAGCAGCCCACCCGGAAGGGGCCCTCGCATTGAAGCTTTCTTT.

The CDR3 nucleotides are TGTGCCAGCAGTTTAATTATTCTCGATAGAAACACTGAAGCTTTCTTT. This translates into CASSLIILDRNTEAFF. The chain uses TRBV9 and TRBJ1-1; D gene ambiguous. The germline V gene has CDR1 SGDLS and CDR2 YYNGEE. Trimming removed 5 bases from V and 2 bases from J, with 19 bases in between. CDR3 length: 16 residues.

The sample holds many counts of this clonotype. Germline and junction disagree at one end, which may indicate a read error. The rearrangement links TRBV9 to TRBJ2-2, with D unclear. Germline V gene data show CDR1 as SGDLS and CDR2 as YYNGEE. CDR3 size: 12 residues. The CDR3 DNA sequence: TGCGCCAGCAGCGTTAGAGTCGGGGAGCTGTTTTTT. Its protein product is CASSVRVGELFF.

In this sample, this clonotype turned up many times. The CDR3 loop is CSVRLLGYNEKLFF. The CDR3 coding sequence is TGCAGCGTCCGTTTATTGGGATACAATGAAAAACTGTTTTTT. This chain joins TRBV20-1 and TRBJ1-4; no clear D. The CDR3 has 14 residues. The germline V gene has CDR1 DFQATT and CDR2 SNEGSKA (reference sequence).